The source of this T cell receptor (beta chain) is a study of blood T cell repertoires in COVID-19. Looking at the study overall: Researchers got acute and convalescent COVID-19 samples from the United States, Italy and Spain. PBMCs, B-cell-depleted T cells, or T cells provided the cDNA or gDNA that made up the material.

The germline V gene has CDR1 SGHDN and CDR2 FVKESK. The CDR3 is 12 residues long. V was clipped by 1 base and J by 4 bases, with 4 bases between them. In the study's own analysis: Using reference gene primer amplification, nucleated cell counts were estimated. Generated by immunoSEQ multiplex PCR, the TCRdb table keeps only in-frame clones and is missing some. The V and J calls and the clone size are those of that table, but D and trimming were determined from the DNA. The sample includes more than 60,000 clones, over 80% of them seen just once. V gene TRBV14 combines with J gene TRBJ1-2; D is unresolved. The TCR sequence derives from a human donor in a cohort sampled during active COVID-19. The specimen sequenced was peripheral blood. CDR3 DNA sequence: TGTGCCAGCAGCCAAGGGGCCTATGGCTACACCTTC. Translated, it gives CASSQGAYGYTF. The full variable domain, completed using reference TRBV14 and TRBJ1-2, is EAGVTQFPSHSVIEKGQTVTLRCDPISGHDNLYWYRRVMGKEIKFLLHFVKESKQDESGMPNNRFLAERTGGTYSTLKVQPAELEDSGVYFCASSQGAYGYTFGSGTRLTVV.